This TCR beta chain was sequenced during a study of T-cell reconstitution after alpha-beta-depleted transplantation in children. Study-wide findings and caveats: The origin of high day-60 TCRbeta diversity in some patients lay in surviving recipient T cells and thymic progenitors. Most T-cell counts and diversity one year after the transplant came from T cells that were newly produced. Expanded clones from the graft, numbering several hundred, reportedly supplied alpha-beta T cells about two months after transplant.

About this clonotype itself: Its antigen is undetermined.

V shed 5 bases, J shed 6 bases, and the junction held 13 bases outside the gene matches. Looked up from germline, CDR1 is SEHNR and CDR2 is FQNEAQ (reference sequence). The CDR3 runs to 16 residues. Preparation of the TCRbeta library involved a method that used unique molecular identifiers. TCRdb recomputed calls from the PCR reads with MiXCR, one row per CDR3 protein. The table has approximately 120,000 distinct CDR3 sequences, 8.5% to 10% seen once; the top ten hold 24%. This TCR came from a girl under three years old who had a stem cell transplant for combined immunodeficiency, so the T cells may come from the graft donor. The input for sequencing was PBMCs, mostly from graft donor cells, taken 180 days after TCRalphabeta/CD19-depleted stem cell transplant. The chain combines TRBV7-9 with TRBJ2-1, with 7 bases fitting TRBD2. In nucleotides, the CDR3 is TGTGCCAGCAGCGCCCGACTAGCCCATTTTTTCAATGAGCAGTTCTTC. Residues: CASSARLAHFFNEQFF.